This T cell receptor (beta chain) was sequenced in a study of identical twins. This clonotype appeared a few times. TCRdb reanalysed the 5' RACE reads using MiXCR and keeps one entry per CDR3 protein. Among about 900,000 distinct CDR3 sequences listed, approximately 13% were seen once. These records were also assigned to another study, of yellow fever vaccine responses in identical twins.

This TCR was recovered from a woman aged 18-29 years in good health. The sample comprised PBMCs.

DNA for the CDR3: TGTGCCAGCAGTTCCCGACAGATAAGAGATACGCAGTATTTT. Its protein product is CASSSRQIRDTQYF. The J gene is TRBJ2-3, the V gene TRBV28, with a tentative D call TRBD1 (5 bases). This CDR3 contains 14 residues. Trimming pared 4 bases from V and 5 bases from J, leaving 13 bases between. Germline lookup yields CDR1 MDHEN and CDR2 SYDVKM.